This TCR beta chain was retrieved from a study of early T cells in non-severe SARS-CoV-2 infection. V dropped 6 bases and J dropped 1 base, with 20 bases sitting between them. The CDR3 has 17 residues. TCRdb ran MiXCR on the 5' RACE reads and lists one entry per CDR3 protein. The sample lists 45,000 to 50,000 distinct CDR3 sequences, around 6.5% occurring once. This sequence joins TRBV12-3 or TRBV12-4 and TRBJ2-3; D uncertain. The input for sequencing was whole blood, taken at baseline. This TCR came from an adult who was a healthcare worker with PCR-confirmed SARS-CoV-2 infection or an uninfected control (not recorded which). CDR3 protein: CASSLRGGSPGTDTQYF. The CDR3 DNA is TGTGCCAGCAGCCTTAGAGGTGGTAGCCCAGGCACAGATACGCAGTATTTT.